The TCR beta chain under discussion was sequenced for a study of CD8 T cells in Susac syndrome. The T cells that were sequenced for TCR beta were CD8+ and CD4+ cells from blood. The multiple sclerosis controls were treatment-naive patients affected by stable or active relapsing-remitting disease. Reverse transcription of roughly 0.5 to 1 ug RNA was carried out with random hexamers. TCRdb processed the immunoSEQ multiplex PCR reads anew with MiXCR; each CDR3 protein has one entry. The data hold 250,000 to 300,000 distinct CDR3 sequences, with 85% observed a single time. V shed 2 bases and J shed 5 bases, with 13 bases lying between them. The CDR3 is 14 amino acids. Germline CDR1 and CDR2: SGHNT and YYREEE (reference sequence).

The rearrangement joins TRBV5-4 to TRBJ2-5, with D unclear. The receptor was derived from a human donor with multiple sclerosis. The sample comprised CD8+ T cells from PBMCs. CDR3: CASSFLSGGETQYF. CDR3 sequence (DNA): TGTGCCAGCAGCTTTCTTTCGGGTGGGGAGACCCAGTACTTC.